The 24 T cell receptor beta chains below were found in one sample sequenced in a study of T cell changes during pregnancy in multiple sclerosis. Generated by immunoSEQ multiplex PCR, the TCRdb table keeps only in-frame clones and is missing some. The sample has about 42,000 clones; 75% to 95% are singletons. Here the sequenced sample was CD4+ T cells from peripheral blood mononuclear cells, taken in the second trimester of pregnancy. The receptors here all came from a female donor in good health, enrolled as a control in a pregnancy study.

A single count supports this clone. Here the CDR3 DNA reads TGTGCCAGCAGCGTCGGCGGGCAAGCGGGAGGGAGAAACAATGAGCAGTTCTTC. Encoded protein: CASSVGGQAGGRNNEQFF. This chain joins TRBV9 and TRBJ2-1; 10 bases are a match to TRBD2. The trim removed 2 bases at V and 5 bases at J, leaving 13 bases unmatched. The V gene's germline CDR1 is SGDLS and CDR2 YYNGEE. The CDR3 is made up of 18 amino acids.

V gene TRBV5-5 combines with J gene TRBJ1-5, with D unresolved. Deletions cut 2 bases from V and 2 bases from J, with 5 bases between. This CDR3 has 13 amino acids. CDR1 and CDR2 (germline): SGHKS, YYEKEE (reference sequence). CDR3 loop: CASSLLGNQPQHF. For the CDR3, the DNA is TGTGCCAGCAGCTTACTCGGCAATCAGCCCCAGCATTTT.

The V gene is TRBV11-3, the J gene TRBJ2-2; D remains unclear. Trimming removed 5 bases at V and 3 bases at J, with 7 bases between. Germline V gene data show CDR1 as SGHNT and CDR2 as YENEEA. The CDR3 spans 13 residues. CDR3 residues: CASSRAYTGELFF. CDR3 in DNA: TGTGCCAGCAGCCGCGCCTACACCGGGGAGCTGTTTTTT.

The chain uses TRBV5-1 and TRBJ1-1, with a possible D match to TRBD1 (6 bases). Germline assignment: CDR1 SGHRS and CDR2 YFSETQ. Trimming removed 4 bases at V and 0 bases at J, with 10 bases between. The CDR3 has 14 residues. The CDR3 nucleotides are TGCGCCAGCAGCCAGAGACAGGTGAACACTGAAGCTTTCTTT. It translates to CASSQRQVNTEAFF. Combining the CDR3 with reference TRBV5-1 and TRBJ1-1 gives the whole variable domain KAGVTQTPRYLIKTRGQQVTLSCSPISGHRSVSWYQQTPGQGLQFLFEYFSETQRNKGNFPGRFSGRQFSNSRSEMNVSTLELGDSALYLCASSQRQVNTEAFFGQGTRLTVV.

The V call is TRBV9, the J call TRBJ2-5, with TRBD2 matching 11 bases. The J call is doubtful: the DNA matches TRBJ2-7 better. CDR1 is SGDLS and CDR2 is YYNGEE in the germline V gene. This CDR3 has 16 amino acids. The CDR3 nucleotides read TGTGCCAGCAGCACCCTCGGTAGCGGGGGGGTCTACGAGCAGTACTTC. Translating gives CASSTLGSGGVYEQYF.

This sequence joins TRBV28 and TRBJ2-7, with TRBD2 matching over 10 bases. CDR1 is MDHEN, CDR2 SYDVKM, per germline. The V and J ends lost 7 bases and 5 bases, in that order; junction bases with no gene match: 11. The CDR3 has 15 residues. CDR3 in amino acids: CASTLGGLATNEQYF. For the CDR3, the DNA is TGTGCCAGCACCCTAGGGGGACTAGCGACCAACGAGCAGTACTTC.

The rearrangement joins TRBV20-1 to TRBJ1-1, with D possibly being TRBD1 (5 bases). The CDR3 loop spans 11 amino acids. Germline V lookup: CDR1 DFQATT, CDR2 SNEGSKA (reference sequence). Trimming took 3 bases from V and 5 from J, leaving 7 bases between them. The CDR3 DNA follows: TGCAGTGCTAGTCAGGGAACTGAAGCTTTCTTT. It yields the protein CSASQGTEAFF.

The V gene is TRBV7-2, the J gene TRBJ2-3; maybe TRBD2 (6 bases). V was trimmed by 5 bases and J by 3 bases, leaving 21 bases between them. Germline CDR1 SGHTA, CDR2 FQGNSA. The CDR3 extends over 17 amino acids. Here the CDR3 reads CASSPQLALVGTDTQYF. CDR3 bases: TGTGCCAGCAGCCCACAACTAGCTCTCGTGGGAACAGATACGCAGTATTTT.

This clone has a handful of counts. V and J are TRBV2 and TRBJ2-3; 15 bases are shared with TRBD2. The CDR3 contains 19 residues. Germline values: CDR1 SNHLY, CDR2 FYNNEI. V gave up 6 bases and J gave up 3 bases; unmatched junction bases: 13. The CDR3 DNA reads TGTGCCAGCAGGAGGAGGTGGACTAGCGGGGGGGCGGTTACAGATACGCAGTATTTT. This gives the protein CASRRRWTSGGAVTDTQYF. The entire variable domain, with the rest obtained from reference TRBV2 and TRBJ2-3, is as follows: EPEVTQTPSHQVTQMGQEVILRCVPISNHLYFYWYRQILGQKVEFLVSFYNNEISEKSEIFDDQFSVERPDGSNFTLKIRSTKLEDSAMYFCASRRRWTSGGAVTDTQYFGPGTRLTVL.

This sequence joins TRBV4-1 and TRBJ2-3, with D possibly TRBD1 on 5 matching bases. The germline CDR1 and CDR2 sequences are MGHRA and YSYEKL. Trimming removed 2 bases at V and 1 base at J, with 16 bases between. The CDR3 totals 17 residues. The CDR3 loop is CASSQPQGILGTDTQYF. CDR3 sequence (DNA): TGCGCCAGCAGCCAACCCCAGGGAATTCTAGGCACAGATACGCAGTATTTT.

CDR3 sequence (DNA): TGTGCCAGCAGGCTAAGGAGGGCGGGGAGCCAGTACTTC. As protein: CASRLRRAGSQYF. The chain links TRBV28 to TRBJ2-5; tentative D call: TRBD2 (6 bases). Germline V lookup: CDR1 MDHEN, CDR2 SYDVKM. CDR3 length: 13 residues. Trimming removed 6 bases at V and 10 bases at J, with 18 bases between. The variable domain in full, completed from reference TRBV28 and TRBJ2-5, reads DVKVTQSSRYLVKRTGEKVFLECVQDMDHENMFWYRQDPGLGLRLIYFSYDVKMKEKGDIPEGYSVSREKKERFSLILESASTNQTSMYLCASRLRRAGSQYFGPGTRLLVL.

For the CDR3, the DNA is TGTGCCAGCAGTCCCCCCGGGGGGGGACGGGATGAGACCCAGTACTTC. Residues: CASSPPGGGRDETQYF. The genes are TRBV7-2 and TRBJ2-5, with 8 bases matching TRBD2. The CDR3 has 16 amino acids. Trimming cost V 6 bases and J 5 bases; bases outside gene matches: 14. Germline assignment: CDR1 SGHTA and CDR2 FQGNSA.

The rearrangement joins TRBV28 to TRBJ2-7; TRBD1 matches at 8 bases. Germline trimming cut 5 bases from V and 3 bases from J; bases unmatched to any gene: 12. This CDR3 spans 16 amino acids. CDR1 and CDR2 from the germline V gene are MDHEN and SYDVKM. CDR3 amino acids: CASSSTGQGMGYEQYF. The CDR3 DNA sequence: TGTGCCAGCAGTAGCACCGGACAGGGAATGGGCTACGAGCAGTACTTC.

The chain joins TRBV28 to TRBJ2-7, with 12 nucleotides matching TRBD2. J gave up 5 bases and V 6 bases, and 8 bases lay outside the gene matches. Germline V lookup: CDR1 MDHEN, CDR2 SYDVKM. The CDR3 has 15 amino acids. This chain's CDR3 is CASSKLAGGNDEQYF. CDR3 DNA: TGTGCCAGCAGCAAACTAGCGGGAGGTAACGACGAGCAGTACTTC.

The V gene is TRBV29-1, the J gene TRBJ2-1; 15 nucleotides align to TRBD2. The CDR3 spans 21 residues. Trimming removed 2 bases from V and 0 bases from J; junction bases left unmatched: 14. The germline V gene encodes CDR1 SQVTM and CDR2 ANQGSEA. The CDR3 DNA is TGCAGCGTTGAATCGACGACTGGGACTAGCGGGGGGCCGGGCTCCTACAATGAGCAGTTCTTC. This codes for CSVESTTGTSGGPGSYNEQFF.

V is TRBV4-3 and J is TRBJ2-7; D perhaps matches TRBD2 (5 bases). The CDR3 runs to 13 residues. Trimming took off 4 bases at V and 0 bases at J, with 7 bases between the two ends. Per the germline V gene, CDR1 is LGHNA and CDR2 is YSLEER. The CDR3 nucleotides are TGCGCCAGCAGCCGGGAGAGCTCCTACGAGCAGTACTTC. Translated, it gives CASSRESSYEQYF.

The chain links TRBV7-9 to TRBJ1-2; TRBD1 might be the D (5 bases). Germline V lookup: CDR1 SEHNR, CDR2 FQNEAQ (reference sequence). The V end was cut by 0 bases, the J end by 6 bases, with 8 bases between. This CDR3 is 13 amino acids long. CDR3 coding DNA: TGTGCCAGCAGCTTAGCACAGACAGATGGCTACACCTTC. Translation: CASSLAQTDGYTF.

The gene calls are TRBV5-1 and TRBJ2-5, with a tentative D call TRBD2 (8 bases). The CDR3 contains 16 residues. Trimming shortened V by 3 bases and J by 4 bases, and 19 bases separated the two germline ends. Germline loops: CDR1 SGHRS, CDR2 YFSETQ. In DNA, the CDR3 is TGCGCCAGCAGCTCGACAGGGATCGGGGGGGGAGAGACCCAGTACTTC. Translating it yields CASSSTGIGGGETQYF.

The chain carries TRBV6-5 and TRBJ2-7; TRBD1 agrees at 8 bases. The CDR3 is 14 residues long. Germline CDR1 reads MNHEY; CDR2 reads SVGAGI. The V segment lost 2 bases and the J segment 2 bases; nucleotides outside the gene matches: 2. The CDR3 nucleotides read TGTGCCAGCAGTTACCTACAGGGGGCCTACGAGCAGTACTTC. Amino acid sequence: CASSYLQGAYEQYF.

As regards this clone: This could be a read error, since a much larger clone is one nucleotide away. The chain carries TRBV6-4 and TRBJ1-5; weak D call: TRBD1 (6 bases). The J call is in doubt because the DNA end fits TRBJ2-3 better. The length of the CDR3 is 17 residues. Germline CDR1 MRHNA, CDR2 SNTAGT. CDR3 nucleotides: TGTGCCAGCAAATCTTGGACCGAAGGACAGATACCCCAGCCCCAGTATTTT. The encoded protein is CASKSWTEGQIPQPQYF.

DNA of the CDR3: TGTGCCAGCTCACCACCGGAGGGGCCCCAGCATTTT. It yields the protein CASSPPEGPQHF. The chain combines TRBV18 with TRBJ1-5; no clear D gene. Between the trimmed V and J ends, which lost 0 bases and 9 bases, there was a span of 6 bases. This CDR3 region has 12 residues. Per the germline V gene, CDR1 is KGHSH and CDR2 is LQKENI.

Turning to this clone: This CDR3 fails to terminate in the conserved phenylalanine or tryptophan, so it likely reflects a read error. No DNA is shown, since the ends of the CDR3 on it are uncertain; the CDR3 is the one TCRdb lists. The CDR3 region is CASSHPDRGAFY. This chain joins TRBV23-1 and TRBJ1-1; the D call TRBD1 from the table was never checked on the DNA. TRBV23-1 has ORF status, its function being uncertain. The CDR3 length equals 12 residues, ends included.

This chain uses TRBV4-1 with TRBJ2-3; 8 bases fit TRBD2. V shed 0 bases, J shed 0 bases, and the junction held 5 bases outside the gene matches. This CDR3 has 17 residues. Germline lookup yields CDR1 MGHRA and CDR2 YSYEKL. The CDR3, as DNA: TGCGCCAGCAGCCAAGACTGGGGCGGGGGGAGCACAGATACGCAGTATTTT. It codes for CASSQDWGGGSTDTQYF.

The chain links TRBV6-5 to TRBJ1-3; D may be TRBD1 (6 bases). CDR3 length: 16 amino acids. Per germline, CDR1 MNHEY and CDR2 SVGAGI. V shed 2 bases and J shed 4 bases, with 15 bases lying between them. Here the CDR3 DNA reads TGTGCCAGCAGTTACCTTTCAGGGGTGAGAGGAAACACCATATATTTT. Its translation: CASSYLSGVRGNTIYF.